The next 3 T cell receptor beta chains were all read from a single sample in a study of cytomegalovirus exposure and HLA in healthy donors (dated by TCRdb to the late 2010s). The library was made by the immunoSEQ multiplex PCR assay. The multiplex PCR relied on a mix of 60 forward primers for TCR Vbeta segments and 13 reverse primers for TCR Jbeta segments. TCRdb re-hosts the immuneACCESS table, in-frame sequences only. Its copies lack some clones; in the studies checked, an unresolved V gene accounts for under half of them, and the cause for the rest is not known. For this sample the table gives around 200,000 clones, of which 80% to 90% were detected only once. Clones ranked in the top ten supply around 1.2% of the sample. Sequencing was done on a sample of PBMCs. Every receptor here comes from a girl aged 2 to 9 in good health and CMV-seropositive.

V is TRBV30 and J is TRBJ1-6; D not certain. The ends were cut back, 6 bases at V and 8 bases at J, with 14 bases in the middle. The CDR3 length is 13 residues. The V gene's germline CDR1 is GTSNPN and CDR2 SVGIG (reference sequence). CDR3 amino acids: CACSSRNHSPLHF. For the CDR3, the DNA is TGTGCCTGCTCATCGCGAAATCATTCACCCCTCCACTTT.

The chain joins TRBV4-1 to TRBJ2-3, with D possibly being TRBD1 (5 bases). This CDR3 contains 15 residues. CDR1 is MGHRA and CDR2 is YSYEKL in the germline V gene. Trimming pared 4 bases from V and 1 base from J, leaving 12 bases between. CDR3 sequence: CASSPQSRGTDTQYF. CDR3 DNA: TGCGCCAGCAGCCCCCAGAGCAGGGGCACAGATACGCAGTATTTT.

The chain joins TRBV7-8 to TRBJ1-1; TRBD1 matches at 7 bases. Germline CDR1 and CDR2: SGHVS and FQNEAQ. J gave up 3 bases and V 2 bases, and 3 bases lay outside the gene matches. The CDR3 sequence is 14 residues long. The CDR3 nucleotides read TGTGCCAGCAGCTTAATAGGGGGCTACACTGAAGCTTTCTTT. This gives the protein CASSLIGGYTEAFF.